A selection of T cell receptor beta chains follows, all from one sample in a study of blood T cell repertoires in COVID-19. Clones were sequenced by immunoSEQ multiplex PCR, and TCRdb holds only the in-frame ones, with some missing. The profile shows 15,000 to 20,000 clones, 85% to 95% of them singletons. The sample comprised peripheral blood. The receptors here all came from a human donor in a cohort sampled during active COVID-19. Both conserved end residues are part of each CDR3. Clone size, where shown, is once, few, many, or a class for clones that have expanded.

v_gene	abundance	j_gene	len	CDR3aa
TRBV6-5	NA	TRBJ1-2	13	CASSSQDSYGYTF
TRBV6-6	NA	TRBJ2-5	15	CASQGSTLVQETQYF
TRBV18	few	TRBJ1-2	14	CASSPLALGHGYTF
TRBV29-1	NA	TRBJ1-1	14	CSVEEGVLNTEAFF
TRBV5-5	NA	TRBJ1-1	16	CASSLKSDSMNTEAFF
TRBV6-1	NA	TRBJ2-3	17	CASSEFGRGMSTDTQYF
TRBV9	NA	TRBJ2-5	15	CASSSSGSGPETQYF
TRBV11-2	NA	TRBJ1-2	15	CASSLDPLSGKGYTF
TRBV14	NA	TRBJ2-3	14	CASSHAGGDDTQYF
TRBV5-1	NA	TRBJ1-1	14	CASSLLTVNTEAFF
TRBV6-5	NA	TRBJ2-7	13	CASIGGTSHEQYF
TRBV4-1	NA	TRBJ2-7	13	CASSLGGTGPKYF
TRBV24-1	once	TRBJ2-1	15	CATSDTGGKNNEQFF
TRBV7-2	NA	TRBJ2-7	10	CASSPDEQYF
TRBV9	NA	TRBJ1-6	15	CASSVTRGQGSPLHF
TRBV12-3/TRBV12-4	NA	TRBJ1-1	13	CASSLFQNTEAFF
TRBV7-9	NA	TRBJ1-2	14	CASSLSGGHYGYTF
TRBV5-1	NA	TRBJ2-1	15	CASSLAHLSYNEQFF
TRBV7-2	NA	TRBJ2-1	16	CASTPRSGSLYNEQFF
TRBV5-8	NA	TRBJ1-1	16	CASSFRERLMNTEAFF
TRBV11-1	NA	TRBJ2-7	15	CASSDGTGVAYEQYF
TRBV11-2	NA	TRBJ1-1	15	CASSLVRGLGAEAFF
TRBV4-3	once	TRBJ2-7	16	CASSQAVTGETYEQYF
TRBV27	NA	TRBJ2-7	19	CASSLYTPGLARSSYEQYF
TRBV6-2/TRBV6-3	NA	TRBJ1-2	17	CASSTLNRGRPNYGYTF
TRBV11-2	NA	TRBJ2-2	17	CASSFREAGAQTGELFF
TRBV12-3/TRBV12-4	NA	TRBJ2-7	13	CASSLGQLYEQYF
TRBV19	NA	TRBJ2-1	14	CATRAGQGYNEQFF
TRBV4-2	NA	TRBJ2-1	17	CASSWLKAGGTYNEQFF
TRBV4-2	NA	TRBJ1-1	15	CASSPKDRGMLDAFF
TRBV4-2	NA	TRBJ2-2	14	CASRPPSGGGELFF
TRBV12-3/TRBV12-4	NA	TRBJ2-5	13	CASSPRGGETQYF
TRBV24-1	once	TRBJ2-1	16	CATSDPSGSSYNEQFF
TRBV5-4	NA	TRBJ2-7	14	CASSVGLVSDEQYF
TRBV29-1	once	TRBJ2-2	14	CSVREGGITGELFF
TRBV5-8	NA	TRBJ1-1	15	CASSALLDTYTEAFF
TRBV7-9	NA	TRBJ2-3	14	CASSSRPGSNTQYF
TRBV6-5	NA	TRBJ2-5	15	CASSQTGKYQETQYF
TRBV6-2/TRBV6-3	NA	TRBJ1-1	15	CASSTNRVTNTEAFF
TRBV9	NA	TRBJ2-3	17	CASSVEASGGASDTQYF
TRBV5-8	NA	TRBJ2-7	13	CASRLTTIYEQYF
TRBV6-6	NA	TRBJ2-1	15	CASSSTGANYNEQFF
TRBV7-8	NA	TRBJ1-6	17	CASSPLQGSSYNSPLHF
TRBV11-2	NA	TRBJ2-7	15	CASSYSSGGAYEQYF
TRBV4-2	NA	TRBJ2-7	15	CASSSGQGSPYEQYF
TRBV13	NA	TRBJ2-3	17	CASSFLSGTGGPDTQYF
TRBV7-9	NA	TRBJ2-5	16	CALSTQGTGADETQYF
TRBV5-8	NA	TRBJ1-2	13	CASTRGRLYGYTF
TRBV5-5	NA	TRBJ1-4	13	CASSFRQHEKLFF
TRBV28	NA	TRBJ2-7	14	CASRGATFSYEQYF
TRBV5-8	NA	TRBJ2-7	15	CASSLARGSRNEQYF
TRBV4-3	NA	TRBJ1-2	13	CASSQGSEYGYTF